This paragraph covers one T cell receptor (beta chain) sequence. Its antigen is still unknown. No much larger clone is present one base from it, and per-base qualities are unavailable. The library was generated by the immunoSEQ multiplex PCR assay. Processing in the source paper ran as follows. A statistical classification framework was developed to diagnose cytomegalovirus status using the catalog of TCR beta chain sequences. TCRdb provides this immuneACCESS table in a form limited to in-frame rearrangements. Some clones are lacking; in checked studies, under half of them reflect an unresolved V gene, and why the rest are absent is not known. That table gives V, J and clone size, and the DNA gave D and trimming. The sample includes approximately 160,000 clones, with roughly 91% observed a single time. The ten largest clonotypes hold around a tenth of the sample. This sample was taken from a study of cytomegalovirus exposure and HLA in healthy donors (dated by TCRdb to the late 2010s). Regarding the research as a whole: According to a later analysis, the 120 validation repertoires were produced on the same platform as the 600 to 850 repertoires of the first cohort. The study was designed to test whether signatures of past pathogen exposure could be identified by cataloging public T cell receptors. A separate validation cohort of 100 to 150 different subjects was used in addition to the approximately 640-subject first cohort. The study combined high-throughput TCR immunosequencing, statistical association of individual TCRs with disease status, and machine learning to predict cytomegalovirus infection status. Results the study describes overall, beyond this receptor: A later analysis had no HLA typing for the validation cohort, so co-occurrence there was scored across all 130 or so repertoires. The authors suggested that the approach could potentially be generalized to other disease states and immunological phenotypes. The classifier was reported to diagnose cytomegalovirus status with high specificity and sensitivity in both the original and validation cohorts. A total of fewer than 200 TCR beta chains were listed by the study as associated with cytomegalovirus. In a later analysis, TCRs clustered in the first cohort were found to also tend to co-occur in the roughly 110 validation repertoires, with 94% of cluster scores above 0. In vitro tests confirmed that three of the cytomegalovirus-associated TCR beta chains recognize cytomegalovirus antigens. While some public TCRs were present in many individuals, most TCR sequences turned up only very rarely across donors.

Trimming costs V 0 bases and J 3 bases, and their ends lie 2 bases apart. The CDR3 runs 12 amino acids, cysteine and phenylalanine included. The only DNA kept is the CDR3, 36 bases in frame from the first base. The germline V gene gives CDR1 as SGDLS and CDR2 as YYNGEE. Donors formed part of the validation cohort, which comprised over a hundred subjects and was distinct from the first cohort of under 850 subjects. The receptor chain draws on TRBV9 and TRBJ2-3; the D gene remains uncertain. The source of this sequence is a woman aged 18-29 years in good health and CMV-seropositive. Sequenced material: PBMCs. The CDR3 region: CASSVVTDTQYF. The nucleotide sequence is TGTGCCAGCAGCGTAGTAACAGATACGCAGTATTTT.